A single TCR beta chain is shown here with its context. The antigen remains unidentified. The sample belongs to a study of OX40 agonist ivuxolimab in advanced cancers. Study findings and constraints: On average, a greater number of expanded clones characterised CD8+ T cells relative to CD4+.

Assay: immunoSEQ multiplex PCR; the TCRdb copy retains only in-frame clones and omits some. The sample lists tens of thousands of clones, 90% to 95% occurring once. The source of this sequence is an adult with an advanced solid tumor such as melanoma, head and neck, liver or kidney cancer. Source: CD4+ or CD8+ T cells sorted from blood, taken in a trial of the OX40 agonist ivuxolimab.

This CDR3 is CASSYNQANYGYTF. CDR3 coding DNA: TGTGCCAGCAGTTACAATCAGGCTAACTATGGCTACACCTTC. This sequence joins TRBV6-5 and TRBJ1-2; no firm D call. V lost 2 bases, J lost 0 bases, and 7 bases lay in between. The CDR3 is 14 amino acids. CDR1 and CDR2 (germline): MNHEY, SVGAGI.